This TCR beta chain was identified during a study of T cells in Graves' hyperthyroidism and ophthalmopathy (dated by TCRdb to about 2019). At the level of the whole study: Peripheral blood was collected at initial diagnosis, before any treatment. After blood sampling, hyperthyroidism patients were treated with methimazole at a starting dose of 30 mg daily, and ophthalmopathy patients were treated with high-dose intravenous methylprednisolone. Prospective prediction of ophthalmopathy was tested in an independent validation cohort consisting of 18 to 20 hyperthyroidism patients and approximately 16 patients who later progressed to ophthalmopathy. According to the paper, TCR Vbeta CDR3 sequencing was carried out on some 130 peripheral blood samples, which came from about 45 ophthalmopathy, approximately 78 hyperthyroidism and around 17 progressor patients. To identify distinguishing TCR V-J signatures, a discovery cohort of 100 or so patients was used, comprising 43 with Graves' ophthalmopathy and some 57 with stable Graves' hyperthyroidism. The approximately 100 discovery patients were divided at random into training and test sets in a 7:3 ratio. In six Graves' hyperthyroidism patients, the study also compared T-cell repertoires from thyroid tissue with T-cell repertoires from blood. Study-wide findings and limitations: In validation, the model predicted progression to ophthalmopathy with around 71% sensitivity and approximately 78% specificity, a median of around 6.6 months before onset. Most expanded thyroid clonotypes (frequency above 0.001) were also found in blood, which suggests that blood repertoires may mirror thyroid immune responses. A model built on a 13 V-J signature distinguished ophthalmopathy from stable hyperthyroidism, reaching around 88% sensitivity and about 81% specificity in cross-validation and 80%/75% in testing. No statistical method was used to fix the sample size in advance, and group allocation was not hidden from the investigators.

Hyperthyroidism patients were aged 18 to 65 years and newly diagnosed, with disease duration of less than 2 months. Exclusion was applied to patients with uncontrolled infections, other autoimmune diseases, pregnancy or lactation. Diagnoses relied on clinical symptoms, serum thyroxine and TRAb, thyroid ultrasound and orbital computed tomography. Blood from progressor patients was collected at the time of first diagnosis with hyperthyroidism, before any ophthalmopathy symptoms had appeared. Ficoll-Paque density gradient centrifugation was used to isolate PBMCs from about 9.4 ml of fresh peripheral blood. Progressor patients were first diagnosed with Graves' hyperthyroidism and then developed ophthalmopathy during follow-up. Trizol reagent was used to extract total RNA, and RNA quality was then checked on an Agilent 2100 Bioanalyzer. This clonotype was seen a handful of times. Which antigen it targets is not known. The record has no base qualities; no much larger clone is one base away.

CDR1 is given as MNHEY and CDR2 as SMNVEV, both from the germline V gene (reference sequence). V is cut by 4 bases and J by 4 bases, and the space between the germline ends is 11 bases. Inclusive of the bounding cysteine and phenylalanine, the CDR3 is 13 residues long. Here the CDR3 DNA is all that survives: 39 bases in frame from base 1. The TCR beta CDR3 regions were amplified from RNA transcripts. For the first round of RT-PCR on the TCR CDR3, the HTBI primer set was used together with the Qiagen OneStep RT-PCR kit. A second multiplex PCR round built the libraries, followed by size selection and purification. Libraries were sequenced paired-end with 100 bp reads on an Illumina HiSeq2000. The authors processed their data as follows. SOAPnuke was used to process the raw data, throwing out any read that contained adapters or uncalled bases, had a mean Phred below 15, or lacked an exact constant-primer or identifier match. COPE v1.2.5 was used to merge the high-quality paired reads, and each unique nucleotide sequence was defined as a clonotype. MiTCR v1.1 was used to align the clonotypes against IMGT TRBV, TRBD and TRBJ reference segments. The analysis included only V-J combinations with a frequency above 0.0001, which together covered over 98% of the repertoires. The TCS score was defined as the ratio of F50 (clonal expansion) to E x V (chaos), calculated using BLOSUM62-based TCRdist between CDR3 peptides within each V-J. Welch's t-statistics and random forest reduced 450 to 600 V-J features to 10 to 15, which were used in a naive Bayes classifier (R e1071). TCRdb applied fastp at Q25 and MiXCR to the public reads, then kept only in-frame beta chains. Rows merge per CDR3 protein into single entries with the most common DNA and genes. TCRdb's processing, not the authors' own work, is the source of the V and J calls. The table for this sample lists fewer than 450,000 distinct CDR3 sequences; about a sixth of them were counted only once. The ten largest clones represent around a third of the sample.

The source of this sequence is a woman aged 25 to 39 with Graves' hyperthyroidism that later progressed to Graves' ophthalmopathy. Here the chain combines TRBV27 and TRBJ2-7; a tentative D match to TRBD1 spans 6 bases. Sequenced material: blood. CDR3 protein: CASSYRAPYEQYF. The base sequence is TGTGCCAGCAGTTACAGGGCCCCTTACGAGCAGTACTTC.